This T cell receptor (beta chain) was documented in a study of control samples from healthy donors and cancer patients. Trimming pared 6 bases from V and 9 bases from J, leaving 21 bases between. The CDR3 has 14 residues. Germline-derived CDR1 and CDR2 are MDHEN and SYDVKM. The method was immunoSEQ multiplex PCR; TCRdb's version includes in-frame clones alone and lacks a portion of them. The sample has 40,000 to 50,000 clones; approximately 70% are singletons. The sequence derives from a male donor with melanoma. Sequenced input: formalin-fixed, paraffin-embedded tissue. The chain links TRBV28 to TRBJ2-7; weak D call: TRBD1 (6 bases). The CDR3 region is CASRGAGANRGQYF. The CDR3 DNA reads TGTGCCAGCAGGGGGGCAGGCGCTAACCGGGGGCAGTACTTC.